This T cell receptor beta chain was sequenced in a study of T cell responses to AZD1222 COVID-19 vaccine. Libraries were prepared by immunoSEQ multiplex PCR; TCRdb keeps only in-frame clonotypes and omits some of them. The table has 100,000 to 150,000 clones, 88% seen once. V was pared by 5 bases and J by 8 bases, with 13 bases between. CDR1 is MNHEY, CDR2 SVGEGT, per germline. The CDR3 contains 13 residues. Study conclusions and caveats: Repertoires were sampled only after the peak T cell response. Donors were largely white British and mainly female; clonal diversity was possibly underestimated. Only six or seven AZD1222 recipients were seropositive at baseline.

Notes on this clone: Its target is unknown.

The sequence was collected from an adult in good health. Sequenced material: peripheral blood, taken on day 0 of AZD1222 vaccination. The gene calls are TRBV6-2 or TRBV6-3 and TRBJ1-5; tentative D call: TRBD1 (6 bases). This CDR3 reads CASSRTALKPQHF. CDR3 nucleotide sequence: TGTGCCAGCAGTCGGACAGCGCTTAAGCCCCAGCATTTT.